One sample yielded the 21 T cell receptor beta chains listed below, sequenced in a study of blood T cells in healthy people across ages. Sample-barcoded 5' priming and a J-beta primer mix drove a second PCR of about 6 to 12 cycles. A single record per CDR3 protein comes from TCRdb applying MiXCR to the 5' RACE reads. The repertoire holds around 1,800,000 distinct CDR3 sequences, with around 42% as singletons. The source material was blood. All receptors come from a human donor in good health.

J is TRBJ2-3 and V is TRBV18, with TRBD1 as a possible D gene (5 bases). CDR3 length: 14 amino acids. Germline V gene data show CDR1 as KGHSH and CDR2 as LQKENI. With 3 bases removed from V and 2 bases from J, the gap between germline ends came to 9 bases. The CDR3 DNA reads TGTGCCAGCTCACCTAAGGGGCACACAGATACGCAGTATTTT. Translating it yields CASSPKGHTDTQYF.

This chain joins TRBV5-1 and TRBJ2-3; 7 positions agree with TRBD1. V lost 0 bases to trimming and J lost 6 bases; unmatched junction nucleotides: 10. The germline V gene has CDR1 SGHRS and CDR2 YFSETQ. This CDR3 is 16 amino acids long. The chain's CDR3 is CASSLGGGFAGDTQYF. CDR3 coding DNA: TGCGCCAGCAGCTTGGGAGGGGGCTTCGCGGGCGATACGCAGTATTTT.

This clonotype was seen only a few times. The chain has TRBV2 and TRBJ2-3, with 7 nucleotides matching TRBD1. The J segment lost 4 bases and the V segment lost 8 bases, leaving 15 bases of the junction unmatched. In germline, CDR1 is SNHLY, CDR2 FYNNEI. CDR3 length: 16 residues. CDR3 bases: TGTGCCAGCGGGAGCCGGCAGGGGGATATCGCAGATACGCAGTATTTT. Encoded protein: CASGSRQGDIADTQYF.

The chain uses TRBV13 and TRBJ2-3, with 12 positions matching TRBD1. The CDR3 has 15 amino acids. Germline CDR1 reads PRHDT; CDR2 reads FYEKMQ (reference sequence). J gave up 7 bases and V 4 bases, and 6 bases lay outside the gene matches. CDR3 nucleotide sequence: TGTGCCAGCAGCTCCCGGGACAGGGGGCTGAATACGCAGTATTTT. Amino acid sequence: CASSSRDRGLNTQYF.

The chain has TRBV24-1 and TRBJ2-5; the match to TRBD1 covers 7 bases. CDR3 size: 14 residues. With V trimmed by 4 bases and J by 6 bases, 7 bases remained unmatched. Germline assignment: CDR1 KGHDR and CDR2 SFDVKD. CDR3 residues: CATSEPDRAKTQYF. The CDR3, as DNA: TGTGCCACCAGTGAACCCGACAGGGCTAAGACCCAGTACTTC.

About this clonotype itself: An end of the junction differs from the germline gene, which may be a read error. This chain joins TRBV6-5 and TRBJ1-5; a possible D gene is TRBD1 (5 bases). Germline CDR1 is MNHEY and CDR2 is SVGAGI. This CDR3 region has 14 residues. The CDR3 here is CANSYGGDNQPQHF. The CDR3 nucleotides read TGTGCCAACAGTTACGGGGGGGACAATCAGCCCCAGCATTTT.

V and J are TRBV28 and TRBJ2-2, with D perhaps matching TRBD2 (5 bases). V lost 9 bases and J lost 4, with 24 bases in between. There are 17 residues in the CDR3. Germline V gene sequence: CDR1 MDHEN, CDR2 SYDVKM. The CDR3 here is CASTRVGCPPFTGELFF. CDR3 bases: TGTGCCAGTACTAGGGTTGGCTGCCCTCCTTTCACCGGGGAGCTGTTTTTT.

This sequence joins TRBV4-2 and TRBJ2-3; possibly TRBD1 or TRBD2 for D (5 bases each). Deletions cut 0 bases from V and 0 bases from J, with 7 bases between. The CDR3 contains 15 residues. From germline, CDR1 is LGHNA and CDR2 YNFKEQ. In nucleotides, the CDR3 is TGTGCCAGCAGCCAAGAGTGGGGGAGCACAGATACGCAGTATTTT. Translation: CASSQEWGSTDTQYF.

CDR3 DNA: TGTGCCACCAGGAACAGGGAGGACACTGAAGCTTTCTTT. Translation gives CATRNREDTEAFF. The chain links TRBV24-1 to TRBJ1-1; D may be TRBD1 (6 bases). V lost 7 bases and J 3 bases, leaving 11 bases between the germline ends. In germline, CDR1 is KGHDR, CDR2 SFDVKD. The CDR3 consists of 13 residues.

This chain uses TRBV12-3 or TRBV12-4 with TRBJ2-1; 9 nucleotides align to TRBD1. V gave up 2 bases and J gave up 8 bases; unmatched junction bases: 7. The CDR3 is 15 residues long. The CDR3 region is CASSLNPGQGDEQFF. The DNA for the CDR3 is TGTGCCAGCAGTTTAAACCCGGGACAGGGAGATGAGCAGTTCTTC.

This clonotype occurred a few times. The V and J genes are TRBV25-1 and TRBJ2-7, with D perhaps matching TRBD1 or TRBD2 (5 bases each). This CDR3 is 14 amino acids long. The V gene lost 3 bases and the J gene lost 5 bases, with 14 bases spanning the gap. From germline, CDR1 is MGHDK and CDR2 SYGVNS. The CDR3 nucleotides are TGTGCCAGCAGTGATCAGGGAGCAATTGACGAGCAGTACTTC. Encoded protein: CASSDQGAIDEQYF.

The V call is TRBV20-1, the J call TRBJ1-6; weak D call: TRBD1 (5 bases). Germline-derived CDR1 and CDR2 are DFQATT and SNEGSKA (reference sequence). The V end lost 3 bases, the J end lost 1 base, and 10 bases lay between the germline ends. The CDR3 loop spans 15 amino acids. The CDR3 DNA is TGCAGTGCTAGGGAGGCAGGGTCCTATAATTCACCCCTCCACTTT. It encodes CSAREAGSYNSPLHF.

The chain carries TRBV2 and TRBJ1-5, with 10 positions matching TRBD1. CDR3 length: 15 residues. V was pared by 6 bases and J by 3 bases, with 5 bases of the junction left unmatched. Germline loops: CDR1 SNHLY, CDR2 FYNNEI. DNA of the CDR3: TGTGCCAGCAGCAGGACAGGGGGTTACAATCAGCCCCAGCATTTT. As protein: CASSRTGGYNQPQHF.

The CDR3 DNA reads TGCAGTGCTTGGGGACAGGGATATGAGCAGTTCTTC. This sequence encodes CSAWGQGYEQFF. The genes are TRBV20-1 and TRBJ2-1, with TRBD1 matching over 9 bases. The CDR3 length is 12 residues. Germline V gene sequence: CDR1 DFQATT, CDR2 SNEGSKA (reference sequence). J lost 8 bases, V lost 5 bases, and 4 bases had no gene match.

Regarding this clonotype: A much larger clonotype is one base distant, so this may be a read error. The chain combines TRBV29-1 with TRBJ2-3, with 7 bases lining up with TRBD1. This CDR3 spans 16 amino acids. Germline V CDR1 and CDR2: SQVTM, ANQGSEA. The CDR3 is CSVASTGSFGADTQDF. The DNA for the CDR3 is TGCAGCGTTGCGTCGACAGGGTCCTTTGGTGCAGATACGCAGGATTTT.

This rearrangement joins TRBV20-1 to TRBJ1-2; D not certain. The V and J ends lost 2 bases and 8 bases respectively, with 15 bases between them. This CDR3 is built from 13 residues. CDR1 is DFQATT and CDR2 is SNEGSKA in the germline V gene (reference sequence). The CDR3 nucleotides read TGCAGTGCTAGATCCCATGAGGGTTGGGGCTACACCTTC. The encoded protein is CSARSHEGWGYTF.

This chain uses TRBV27 with TRBJ1-2; D possibly corresponds to TRBD1 (6 bases). Trimming took 3 bases from V and 7 from J, leaving 15 bases between them. Germline loops: CDR1 MNHEY, CDR2 SMNVEV (reference sequence). This CDR3 is 14 amino acids long. CDR3 loop: CASSFGGASGGYTF. The DNA of the CDR3 is TGTGCCAGCAGTTTTGGGGGGGCTTCAGGTGGCTACACCTTC.

The chain joins TRBV7-2 to TRBJ2-1; 8 positions match TRBD2. J gave up 6 bases and V 5 bases, and 9 bases lay outside the gene matches. The CDR3 loop spans 15 amino acids. Germline V CDR1 and CDR2: SGHTA, FQGNSA. CDR3 amino acids: CASSTTAGEVNEQFF. In nucleotides, the CDR3 is TGTGCCAGCAGCACGACAGCGGGGGAGGTCAATGAGCAGTTCTTC. The variable domain in full, with the rest retrieved from reference TRBV7-2 and TRBJ2-1, is GAGVSQSPSNKVTEKGKDVELRCDPISGHTALYWYRQSLGQGLEFLIYFQGNSAPDKSGLPSDRFSAERTGGSVSTLTIQRTQQEDSAVYLCASSTTAGEVNEQFFGPGTRLTVL.

This clonotype was seen ten or more times. The chain links TRBV10-3 to TRBJ1-5, with 10 bases fitting TRBD1. Germline values: CDR1 ENHRY, CDR2 SYGVKD. This CDR3 comprises 13 residues. Trimming at V came to 4 bases and at J to 6 bases, leaving 0 bases not matched to a gene. In nucleotides, the CDR3 is TGTGCCATCAGTGGACAGGGGGCTCAGCCCCAGCATTTT. Protein: CAISGQGAQPQHF.

This rearrangement joins TRBV15 to TRBJ2-1; weak D call: TRBD2 (7 bases). V gave up 1 base and J gave up 9 bases, with 10 bases separating them. The CDR3 runs 13 residues. CDR1 LNHNV and CDR2 YYDKDF come from the germline V gene (reference sequence). The CDR3 spells CATSRGEGGEQFF. CDR3 bases: TGTGCCACCAGCAGAGGGGAGGGGGGTGAGCAGTTCTTC.

On this clonotype: The germline gene is not matched at one end of the junction; a read error may be the cause. This chain joins TRBV20-1 and TRBJ1-6; D not certain. Germline V CDR1 and CDR2: DFQATT, SNEGSKA (reference sequence). The CDR3 is made up of 14 amino acids. CDR3 sequence: CSAAGRSYNSPPHF. The CDR3 DNA is TGCAGTGCTGCAGGACGCTCCTATAATTCACCCCCCCACTTT.